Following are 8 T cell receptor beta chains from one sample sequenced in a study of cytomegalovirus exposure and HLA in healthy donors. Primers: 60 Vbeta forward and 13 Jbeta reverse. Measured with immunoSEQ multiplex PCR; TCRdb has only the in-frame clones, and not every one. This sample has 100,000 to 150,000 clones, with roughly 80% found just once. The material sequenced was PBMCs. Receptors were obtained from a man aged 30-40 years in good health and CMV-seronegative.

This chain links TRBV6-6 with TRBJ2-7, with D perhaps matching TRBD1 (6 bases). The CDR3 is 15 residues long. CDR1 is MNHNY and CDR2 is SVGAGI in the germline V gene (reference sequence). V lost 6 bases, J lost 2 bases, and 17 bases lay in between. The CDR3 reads CASRGRTEEPYEQYF. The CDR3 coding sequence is TGTGCCAGCAGGGGAAGGACAGAAGAACCCTACGAGCAGTACTTC.

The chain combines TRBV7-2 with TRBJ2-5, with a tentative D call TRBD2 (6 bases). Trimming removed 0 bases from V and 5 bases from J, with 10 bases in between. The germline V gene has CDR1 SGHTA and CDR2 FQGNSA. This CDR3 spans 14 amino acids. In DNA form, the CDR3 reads TGTGCCAGCAGCTTAGCGGGGGGAAAGGAGACCCAGTACTTC. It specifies CASSLAGGKETQYF.

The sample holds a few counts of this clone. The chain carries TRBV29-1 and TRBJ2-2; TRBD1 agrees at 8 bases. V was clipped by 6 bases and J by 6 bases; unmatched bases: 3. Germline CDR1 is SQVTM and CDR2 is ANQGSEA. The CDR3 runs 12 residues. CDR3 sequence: CSVDRGAGELFF. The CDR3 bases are TGCAGCGTCGACAGGGGAGCCGGGGAGCTGTTTTTT.

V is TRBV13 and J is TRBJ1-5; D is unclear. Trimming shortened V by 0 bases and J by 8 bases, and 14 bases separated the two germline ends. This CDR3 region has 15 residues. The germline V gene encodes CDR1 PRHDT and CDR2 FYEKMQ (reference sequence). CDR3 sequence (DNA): TGTGCCAGCAGCTTAGGGGGGAGGGCTACGGAGCCCCAGCATTTT. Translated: CASSLGGRATEPQHF.

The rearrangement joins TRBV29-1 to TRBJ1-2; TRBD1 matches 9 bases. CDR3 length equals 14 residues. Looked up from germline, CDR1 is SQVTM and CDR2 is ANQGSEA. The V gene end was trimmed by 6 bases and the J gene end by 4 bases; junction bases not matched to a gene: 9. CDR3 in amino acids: CSVNYRGQGYGYTF. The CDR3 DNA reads TGCAGCGTAAATTACAGGGGGCAGGGCTATGGCTACACCTTC.

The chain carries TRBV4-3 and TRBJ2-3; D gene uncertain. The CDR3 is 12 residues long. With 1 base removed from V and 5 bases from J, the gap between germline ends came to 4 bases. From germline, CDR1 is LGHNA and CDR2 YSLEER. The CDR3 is CASSQALDTQYF. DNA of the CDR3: TGCGCCAGCAGCCAAGCCCTAGATACGCAGTATTTT.

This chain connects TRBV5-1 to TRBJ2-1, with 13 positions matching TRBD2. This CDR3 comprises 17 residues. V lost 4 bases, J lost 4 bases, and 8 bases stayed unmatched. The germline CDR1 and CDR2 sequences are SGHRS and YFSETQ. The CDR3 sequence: CASSRGLAGIPYNEQFF. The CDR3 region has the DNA TGCGCCAGCAGCAGGGGACTAGCGGGGATCCCGTACAATGAGCAGTTCTTC.

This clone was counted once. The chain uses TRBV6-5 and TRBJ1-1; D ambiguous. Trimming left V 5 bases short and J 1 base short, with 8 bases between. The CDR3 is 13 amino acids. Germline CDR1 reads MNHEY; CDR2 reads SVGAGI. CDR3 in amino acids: CASSPAGNTEAFF. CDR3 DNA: TGTGCCAGCAGTCCCGCAGGGAACACTGAAGCTTTCTTT.